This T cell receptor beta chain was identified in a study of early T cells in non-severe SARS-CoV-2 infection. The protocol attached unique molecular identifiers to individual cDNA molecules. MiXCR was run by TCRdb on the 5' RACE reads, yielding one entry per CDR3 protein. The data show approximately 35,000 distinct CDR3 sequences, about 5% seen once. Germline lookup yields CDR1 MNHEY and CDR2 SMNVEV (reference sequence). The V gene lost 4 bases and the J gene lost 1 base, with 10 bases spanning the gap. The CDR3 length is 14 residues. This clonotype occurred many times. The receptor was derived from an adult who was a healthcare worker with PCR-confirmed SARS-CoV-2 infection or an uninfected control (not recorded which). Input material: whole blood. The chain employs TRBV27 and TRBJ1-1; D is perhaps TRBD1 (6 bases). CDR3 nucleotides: TGTGCCAGCAGTTCGAACAGGGAGAACACTGAAGCTTTCTTT. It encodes CASSSNRENTEAFF.